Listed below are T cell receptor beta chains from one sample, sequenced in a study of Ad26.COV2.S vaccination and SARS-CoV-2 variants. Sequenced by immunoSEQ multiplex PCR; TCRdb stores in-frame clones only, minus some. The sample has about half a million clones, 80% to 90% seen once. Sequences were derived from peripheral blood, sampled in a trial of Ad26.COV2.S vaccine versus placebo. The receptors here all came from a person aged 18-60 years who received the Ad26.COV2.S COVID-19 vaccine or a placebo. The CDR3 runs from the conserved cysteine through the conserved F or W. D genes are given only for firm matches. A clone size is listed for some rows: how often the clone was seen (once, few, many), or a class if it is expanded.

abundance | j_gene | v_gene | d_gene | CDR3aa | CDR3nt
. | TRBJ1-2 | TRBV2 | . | CASSNREPTTF | TGTGCCAGCAGTAACAGGGAACCCACAACCTTC
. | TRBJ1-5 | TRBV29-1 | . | CSVDSGHGQPQHF | TGCAGCGTGGACTCGGGCCACGGTCAGCCCCAGCATTTT
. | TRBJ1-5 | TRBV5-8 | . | CASSPVREGRVQPQHF | TGTGCCAGCAGCCCGGTCAGGGAAGGGCGAGTCCAGCCCCAGCATTTT
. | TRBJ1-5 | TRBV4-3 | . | CASSHRVNQPQHF | TGCGCCAGCAGCCACAGAGTTAATCAGCCCCAGCATTTT
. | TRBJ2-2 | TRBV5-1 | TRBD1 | CASKATGGAGELFF | TGCGCCAGCAAAGCGACAGGGGGCGCCGGGGAGCTGTTTTTT
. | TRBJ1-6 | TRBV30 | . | CAWSDPLGVGSPLHF | TGTGCCTGGAGTGACCCTTTGGGGGTCGGTTCACCCCTCCACTTT
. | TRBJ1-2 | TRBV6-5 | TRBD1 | CASSATGDYGYTF | TGTGCCAGCAGCGCGACAGGGGACTATGGCTACACCTTC
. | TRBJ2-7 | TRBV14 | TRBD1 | CASSPRTGDSYEQYF | TGTGCCAGCAGCCCCCGGACAGGCGATTCCTACGAGCAGTACTTC
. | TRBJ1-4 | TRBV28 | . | CASSLLRWGALMGEKLFF | TGTGCCAGCAGTTTACTCCGTTGGGGGGCCCTTATGGGTGAAAAACTGTTTTTT
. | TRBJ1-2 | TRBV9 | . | CASSVVGQGRGDTF | TGTGCCAGCAGCGTAGTCGGCCAGGGGCGCGGTGACACCTTC
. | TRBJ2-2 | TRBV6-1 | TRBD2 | CASSELAGVATGELFF | TGTGCCAGCAGTGAACTAGCGGGAGTGGCCACCGGGGAGCTGTTTTTT
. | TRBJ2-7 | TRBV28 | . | CASSSGSPYEQYF | TGTGCCAGCAGCTCAGGGTCCCCTTACGAGCAGTACTTC
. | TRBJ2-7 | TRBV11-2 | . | CASSLDNRGPTSSEQYF | TGTGCCAGCAGCTTAGATAATCGGGGACCAACTTCTAGCGAGCAGTACTTC
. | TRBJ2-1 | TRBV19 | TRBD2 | CASSAASGRFHEQFF | TGTGCCAGTAGTGCGGCTAGCGGGAGGTTCCATGAGCAGTTCTTC
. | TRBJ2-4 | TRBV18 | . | CASSPMEGTKNIQYF | TGTGCCAGCTCTCCCATGGAGGGCACCAAAAACATTCAGTACTTC
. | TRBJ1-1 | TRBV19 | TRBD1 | CASSHGQALNTEAFF | TGTGCCAGTAGTCATGGACAGGCGCTGAACACTGAAGCTTTCTTT
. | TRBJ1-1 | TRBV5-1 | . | CASSLDLNTEAFF | TGCGCCAGCAGCTTGGATCTGAACACTGAAGCTTTCTTT
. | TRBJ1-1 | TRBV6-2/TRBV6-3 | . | CASSYGEGTEAFF | TGTGCCAGCAGTTACGGTGAGGGGACTGAAGCTTTCTTT
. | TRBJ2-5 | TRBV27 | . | CASSPRREETQYF | TGTGCCAGCAGTCCCCGCCGGGAAGAGACCCAGTACTTC
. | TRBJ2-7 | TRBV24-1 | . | CATSDTGSTYEQYF | TGTGCCACCAGTGATACCGGGTCCACTTACGAGCAGTACTTC
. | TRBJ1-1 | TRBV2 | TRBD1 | CASRRTGVMNTEAFF | TGTGCCAGCAGGCGGACAGGGGTCATGAACACTGAAGCTTTCTTT
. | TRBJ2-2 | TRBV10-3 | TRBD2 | CATQREGAGELFF | TGTGCCACCCAGCGGGAGGGTGCCGGGGAGCTGTTTTTT
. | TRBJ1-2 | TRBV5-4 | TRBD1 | CASSLLDRDGYTF | TGTGCCAGCAGCTTACTCGACAGGGATGGCTACACCTTC
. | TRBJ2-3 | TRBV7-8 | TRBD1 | CASSLRRDRGWDTQYF | TGTGCCAGCAGCCTAAGACGGGACAGGGGGTGGGATACGCAGTATTTT
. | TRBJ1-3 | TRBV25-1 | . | CASSDYGGNTIYF | TGTGCCAGCAGTGACTACGGTGGAAACACCATATATTTT
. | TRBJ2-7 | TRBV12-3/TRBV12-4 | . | CASSLAGGYEQYF | TGTGCCAGCAGTTTAGCGGGAGGCTACGAGCAGTACTTC
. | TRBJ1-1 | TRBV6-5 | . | CASTHSRAFHAEAFF | TGTGCCAGCACTCACTCGAGGGCGTTTCACGCTGAAGCTTTCTTT
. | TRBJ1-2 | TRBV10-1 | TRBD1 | CASSGGDRGLWDYGYTF | TGCGCCAGCAGTGGCGGGGACAGGGGGCTTTGGGACTATGGCTACACCTTC
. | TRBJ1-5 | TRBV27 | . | CASSFVDGQPQHF | TGTGCCAGCAGTTTCGTCGACGGACAGCCCCAGCATTTT
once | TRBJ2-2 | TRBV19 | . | CASSTGRHTGELFF | TGTGCCAGTAGTACGGGACGGCACACCGGGGAGCTGTTTTTT
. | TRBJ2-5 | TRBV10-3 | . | CAISHPSAGETQYF | TGTGCCATCTCTCACCCGTCGGCTGGGGAGACCCAGTACTTC
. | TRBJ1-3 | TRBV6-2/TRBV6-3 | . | CASSWVGNTIYF | TGTGCCAGCAGCTGGGTTGGAAACACCATATATTTT
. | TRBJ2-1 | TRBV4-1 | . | CASSSWGRTGDEQFF | TGCGCCAGCAGCTCCTGGGGCCGGACTGGGGATGAGCAGTTCTTC
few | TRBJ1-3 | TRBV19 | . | CASSIGGQYSGNTIYF | TGTGCCAGTAGTATAGGCGGACAGTACTCTGGAAACACCATATATTTT
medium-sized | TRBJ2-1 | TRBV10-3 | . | CAISESGSEQFF | TGTGCCATCAGTGAGTCGGGGAGCGAGCAGTTCTTC
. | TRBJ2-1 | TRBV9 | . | CASSVSGPKYNEQFF | TGTGCCAGCAGCGTATCGGGACCTAAATACAATGAGCAGTTCTTC
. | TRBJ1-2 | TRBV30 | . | CAWSQTVLYGYTF | TGTGCCTGGAGTCAGACAGTCCTCTATGGCTACACCTTC
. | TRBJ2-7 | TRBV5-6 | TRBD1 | CASSLNVGTGVYEQYF | TGTGCCAGCAGCTTGAACGTCGGGACAGGGGTCTACGAGCAGTACTTC
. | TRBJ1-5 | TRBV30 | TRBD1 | CAWSPGQGYQPQHF | TGTGCCTGGAGCCCGGGACAGGGGTATCAGCCCCAGCATTTT
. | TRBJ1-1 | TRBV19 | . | CASSIPGELTEAFF | TGTGCCAGTAGTATCCCTGGAGAACTCACTGAAGCTTTCTTT